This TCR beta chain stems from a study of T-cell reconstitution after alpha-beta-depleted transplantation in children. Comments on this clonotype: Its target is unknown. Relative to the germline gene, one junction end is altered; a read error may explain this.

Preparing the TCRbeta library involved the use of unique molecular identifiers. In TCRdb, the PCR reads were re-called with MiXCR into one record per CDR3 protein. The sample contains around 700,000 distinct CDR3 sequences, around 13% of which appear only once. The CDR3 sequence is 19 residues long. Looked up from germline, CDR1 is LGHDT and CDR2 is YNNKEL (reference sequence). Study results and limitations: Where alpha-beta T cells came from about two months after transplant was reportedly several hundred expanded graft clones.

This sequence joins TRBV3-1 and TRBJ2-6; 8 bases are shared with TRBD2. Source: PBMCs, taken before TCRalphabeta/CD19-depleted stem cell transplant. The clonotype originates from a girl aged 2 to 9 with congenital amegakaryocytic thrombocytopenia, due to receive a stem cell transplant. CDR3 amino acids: CTSSRSGNKIYSGANVLTF. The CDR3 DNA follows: TGTACCAGCAGCCGTAGCGGGAATAAAATATACTCTGGGGCCAACGTCCTGACTTTC.